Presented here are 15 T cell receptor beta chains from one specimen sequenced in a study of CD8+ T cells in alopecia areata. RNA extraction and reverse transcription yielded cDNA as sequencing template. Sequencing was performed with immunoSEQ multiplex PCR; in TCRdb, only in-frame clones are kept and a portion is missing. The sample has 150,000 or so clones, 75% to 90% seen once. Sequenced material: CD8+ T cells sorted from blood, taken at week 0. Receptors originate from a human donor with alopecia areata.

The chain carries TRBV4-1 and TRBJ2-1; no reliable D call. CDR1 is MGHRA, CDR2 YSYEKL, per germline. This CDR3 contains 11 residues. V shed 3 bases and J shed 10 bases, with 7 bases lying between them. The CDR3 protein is CASSHKREQFF. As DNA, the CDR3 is TGCGCCAGCAGCCATAAGAGGGAGCAGTTCTTC.

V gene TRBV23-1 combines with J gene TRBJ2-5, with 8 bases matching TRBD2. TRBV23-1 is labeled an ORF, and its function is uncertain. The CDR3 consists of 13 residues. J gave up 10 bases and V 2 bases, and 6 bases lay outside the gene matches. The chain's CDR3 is CASSQKREIGQYF. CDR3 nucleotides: TGCGCCAGCAGTCAAAAGCGGGAGATTGGCCAGTACTTC.

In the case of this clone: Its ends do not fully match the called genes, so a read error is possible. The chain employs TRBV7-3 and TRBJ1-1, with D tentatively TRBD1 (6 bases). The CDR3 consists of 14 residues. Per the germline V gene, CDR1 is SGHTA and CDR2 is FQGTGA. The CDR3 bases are TGTGCCAGCAGCTTAGGAAGGGGGAACACTGAAGCCTTCTTT. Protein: CASSLGRGNTEAFF.

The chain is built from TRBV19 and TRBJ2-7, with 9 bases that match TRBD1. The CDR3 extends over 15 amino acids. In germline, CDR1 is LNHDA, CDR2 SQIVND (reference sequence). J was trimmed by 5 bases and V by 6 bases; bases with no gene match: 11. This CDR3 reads CASRNPGTGTDEQYF. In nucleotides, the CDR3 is TGTGCCAGTAGGAACCCCGGGACAGGGACCGACGAGCAGTACTTC.

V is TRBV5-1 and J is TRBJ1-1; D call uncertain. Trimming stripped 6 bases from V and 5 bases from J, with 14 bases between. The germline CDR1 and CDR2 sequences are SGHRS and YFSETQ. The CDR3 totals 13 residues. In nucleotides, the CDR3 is TGCGCCAGCATCGGAGTGCTTGAAACTGAAGCTTTCTTT. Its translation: CASIGVLETEAFF.

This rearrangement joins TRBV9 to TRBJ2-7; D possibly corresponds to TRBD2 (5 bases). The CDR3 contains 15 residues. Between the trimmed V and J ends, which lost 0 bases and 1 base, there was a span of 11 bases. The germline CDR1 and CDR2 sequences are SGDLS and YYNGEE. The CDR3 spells CASSVEERGSYEQYF. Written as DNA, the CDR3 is TGTGCCAGCAGCGTAGAGGAAAGAGGGTCCTACGAGCAGTACTTC.

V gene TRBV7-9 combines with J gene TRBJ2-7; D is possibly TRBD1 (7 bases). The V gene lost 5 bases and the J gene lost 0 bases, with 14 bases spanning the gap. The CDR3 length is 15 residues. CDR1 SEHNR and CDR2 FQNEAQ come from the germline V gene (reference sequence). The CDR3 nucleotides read TGTGCCAGCAGCGCGGGACAGCGAAGCTCCTACGAGCAGTACTTC. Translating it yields CASSAGQRSSYEQYF.

CDR3 in DNA: TGCGCCAGCAGCCCGGGACTAGCGGTCTACGAGCAGTACTTC. This encodes CASSPGLAVYEQYF. This rearrangement joins TRBV4-1 to TRBJ2-7, with TRBD2 identical over 11 bases. Germline V CDR1 and CDR2: MGHRA, YSYEKL. Trimming removed 4 bases from V and 3 bases from J; junction bases left unmatched: 2. This CDR3 has 14 amino acids.

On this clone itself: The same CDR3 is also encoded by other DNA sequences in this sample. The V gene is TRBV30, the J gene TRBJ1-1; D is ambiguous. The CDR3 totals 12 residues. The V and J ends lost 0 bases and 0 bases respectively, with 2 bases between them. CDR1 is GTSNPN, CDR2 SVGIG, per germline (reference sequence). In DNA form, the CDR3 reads TGTGCCTGGAGTGTACTGAACACTGAAGCTTTCTTT. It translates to CAWSVLNTEAFF.

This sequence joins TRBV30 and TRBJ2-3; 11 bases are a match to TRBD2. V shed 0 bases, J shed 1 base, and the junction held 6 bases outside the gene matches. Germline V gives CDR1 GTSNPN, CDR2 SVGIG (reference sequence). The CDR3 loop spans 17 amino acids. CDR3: CAWSVTPGLAGTDTQYF. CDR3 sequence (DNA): TGTGCCTGGAGTGTAACCCCGGGACTAGCGGGCACAGATACGCAGTATTTT.

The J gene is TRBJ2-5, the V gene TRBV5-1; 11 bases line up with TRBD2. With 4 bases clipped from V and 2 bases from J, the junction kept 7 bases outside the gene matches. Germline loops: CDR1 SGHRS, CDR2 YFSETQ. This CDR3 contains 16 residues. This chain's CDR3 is CASSDGTSGVQETQYF. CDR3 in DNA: TGCGCCAGCAGCGACGGGACTAGCGGCGTGCAAGAGACCCAGTACTTC.

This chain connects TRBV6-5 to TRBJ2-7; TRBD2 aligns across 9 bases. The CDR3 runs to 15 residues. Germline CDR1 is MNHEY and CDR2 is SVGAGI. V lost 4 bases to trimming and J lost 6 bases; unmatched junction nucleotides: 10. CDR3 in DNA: TGTGCCAGCAGTTCCCCCGCGGGAGGGCCCGGCGAGCAGTACTTC. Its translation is CASSSPAGGPGEQYF.

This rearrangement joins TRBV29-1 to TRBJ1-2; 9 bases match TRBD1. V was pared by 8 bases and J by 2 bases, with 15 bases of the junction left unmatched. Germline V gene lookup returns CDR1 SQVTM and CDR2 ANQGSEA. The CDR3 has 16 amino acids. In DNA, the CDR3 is TGCAGCACCCGGGACAGGGAGTTCGACGAAAACTATGGCTACACCTTC. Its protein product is CSTRDREFDENYGYTF. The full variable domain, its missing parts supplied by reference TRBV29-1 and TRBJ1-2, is SAVISQKPSRDICQRGTSLTIQCQVDSQVTMMFWYRQQPGQSLTLIATANQGSEATYESGFVIDKFPISRPNLTFSTLTVSNMSPEDSSIYLCSTRDREFDENYGYTFGSGTRLTVV.

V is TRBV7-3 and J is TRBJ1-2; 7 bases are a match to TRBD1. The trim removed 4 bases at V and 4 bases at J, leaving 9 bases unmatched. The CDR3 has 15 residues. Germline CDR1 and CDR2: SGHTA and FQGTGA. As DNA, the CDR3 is TGTGCCAGCAGCTCCACAGGGGAATTCGGCTATGGCTACACCTTC. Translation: CASSSTGEFGYGYTF.

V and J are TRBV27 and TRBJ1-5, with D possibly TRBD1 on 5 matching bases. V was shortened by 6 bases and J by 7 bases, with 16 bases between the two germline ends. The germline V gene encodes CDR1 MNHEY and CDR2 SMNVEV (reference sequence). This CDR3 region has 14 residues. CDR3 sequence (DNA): TGTGCCAGCAGCGTGAGGGGCCGAACCCAGCCCCAGCATTTT. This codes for CASSVRGRTQPQHF.